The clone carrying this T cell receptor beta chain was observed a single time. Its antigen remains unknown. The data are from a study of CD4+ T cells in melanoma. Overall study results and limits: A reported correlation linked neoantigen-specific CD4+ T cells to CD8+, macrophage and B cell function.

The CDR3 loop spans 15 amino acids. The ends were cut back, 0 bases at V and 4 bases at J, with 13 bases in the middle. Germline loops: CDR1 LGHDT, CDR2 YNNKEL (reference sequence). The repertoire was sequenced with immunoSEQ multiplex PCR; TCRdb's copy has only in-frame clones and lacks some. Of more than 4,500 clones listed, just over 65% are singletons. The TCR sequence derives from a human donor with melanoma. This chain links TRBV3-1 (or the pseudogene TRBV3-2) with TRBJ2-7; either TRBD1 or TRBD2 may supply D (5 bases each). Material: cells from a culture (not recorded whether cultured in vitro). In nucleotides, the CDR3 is TGTGCCAGCAGCCAAGATCGGGACGGGGATTACGAGCAGTACTTC. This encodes CASSQDRDGDYEQYF.